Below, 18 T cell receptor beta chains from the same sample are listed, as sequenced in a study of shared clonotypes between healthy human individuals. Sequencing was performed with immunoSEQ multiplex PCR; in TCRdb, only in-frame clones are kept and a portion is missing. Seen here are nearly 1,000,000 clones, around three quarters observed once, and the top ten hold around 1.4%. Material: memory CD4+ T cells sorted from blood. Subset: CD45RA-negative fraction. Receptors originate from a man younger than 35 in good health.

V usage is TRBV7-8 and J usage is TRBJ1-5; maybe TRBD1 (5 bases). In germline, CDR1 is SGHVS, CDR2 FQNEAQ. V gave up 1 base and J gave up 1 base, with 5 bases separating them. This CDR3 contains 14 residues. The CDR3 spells CASSLGDSNQPQHF. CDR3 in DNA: TGTGCCAGCAGCTTAGGGGACAGCAATCAGCCCCAGCATTTT.

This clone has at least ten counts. This CDR3 reads CASSTRGQRGEAFF. The CDR3 nucleotides are TGTGCCAGCAGCACTAGGGGTCAGAGGGGTGAAGCTTTCTTT. The chain joins TRBV7-9 to TRBJ1-1; tentative D call: TRBD1 (5 bases). From germline, CDR1 is SEHNR and CDR2 FQNEAQ (reference sequence). Trimming pared 5 bases from V and 7 bases from J, leaving 17 bases between. This CDR3 spans 14 amino acids.

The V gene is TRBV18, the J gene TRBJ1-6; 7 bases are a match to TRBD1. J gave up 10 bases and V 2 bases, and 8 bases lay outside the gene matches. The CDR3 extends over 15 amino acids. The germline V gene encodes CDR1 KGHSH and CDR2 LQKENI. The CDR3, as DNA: TGTGCCAGCTCACCAGTCGCCAGGGGGGACTCACCCCTCCACTTT. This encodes CASSPVARGDSPLHF. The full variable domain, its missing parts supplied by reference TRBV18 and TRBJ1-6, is NAGVMQNPRHLVRRRGQEARLRCSPMKGHSHVYWYRQLPEEGLKFMVYLQKENIIDESGMPKERFSAEFPKEGPSILRIQQVVRGDSAAYFCASSPVARGDSPLHFGNGTRLTVT.

The CDR3 region is CASSDGDSPGGYTF. DNA for the CDR3: TGTGCCAGCAGTGATGGGGACAGCCCCGGGGGCTACACCTTC. The chain employs TRBV6-1 and TRBJ1-2, with 7 bases that match TRBD1. The CDR3 consists of 14 residues. V was clipped by 3 bases and J by 8 bases; unmatched bases: 9. Germline V gene lookup returns CDR1 MNHNS and CDR2 SASEGT.

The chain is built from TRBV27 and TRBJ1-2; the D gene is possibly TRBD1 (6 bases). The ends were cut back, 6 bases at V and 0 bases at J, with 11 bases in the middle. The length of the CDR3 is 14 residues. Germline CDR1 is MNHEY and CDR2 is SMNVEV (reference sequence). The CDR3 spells CASRGQGANYGYTF. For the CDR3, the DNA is TGTGCCAGCAGGGGACAAGGAGCTAACTATGGCTACACCTTC.

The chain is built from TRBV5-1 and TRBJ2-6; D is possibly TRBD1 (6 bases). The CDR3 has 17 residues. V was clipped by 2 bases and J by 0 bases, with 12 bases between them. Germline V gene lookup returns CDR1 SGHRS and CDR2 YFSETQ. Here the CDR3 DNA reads TGCGCCAGCAGCTTACAGGGCCTCGACTCTGGGGCCAACGTCCTGACTTTC. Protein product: CASSLQGLDSGANVLTF.

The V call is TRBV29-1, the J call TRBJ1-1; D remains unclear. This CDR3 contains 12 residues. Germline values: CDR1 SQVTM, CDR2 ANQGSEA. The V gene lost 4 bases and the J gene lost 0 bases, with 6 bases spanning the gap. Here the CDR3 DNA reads TGCAGCGTTGCTGTTTTGAACACTGAAGCTTTCTTT. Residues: CSVAVLNTEAFF.

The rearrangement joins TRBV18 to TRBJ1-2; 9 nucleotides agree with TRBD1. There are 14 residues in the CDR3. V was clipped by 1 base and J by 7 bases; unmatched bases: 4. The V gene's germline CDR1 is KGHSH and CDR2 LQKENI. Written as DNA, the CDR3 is TGTGCCAGCTCACCACTGGACAGGGGCGGTGGCTACACCTTC. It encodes CASSPLDRGGGYTF. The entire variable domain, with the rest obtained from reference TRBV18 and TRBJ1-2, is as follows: NAGVMQNPRHLVRRRGQEARLRCSPMKGHSHVYWYRQLPEEGLKFMVYLQKENIIDESGMPKERFSAEFPKEGPSILRIQQVVRGDSAAYFCASSPLDRGGGYTFGSGTRLTVV.

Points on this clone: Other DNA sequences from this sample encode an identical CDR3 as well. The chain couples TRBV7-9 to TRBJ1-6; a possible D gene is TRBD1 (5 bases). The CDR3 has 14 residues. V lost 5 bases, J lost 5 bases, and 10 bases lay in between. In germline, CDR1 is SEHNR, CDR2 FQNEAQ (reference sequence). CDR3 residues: CASSPDSDNSPLHF. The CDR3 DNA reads TGTGCCAGCAGCCCAGACAGTGATAATTCACCCCTCCACTTT.

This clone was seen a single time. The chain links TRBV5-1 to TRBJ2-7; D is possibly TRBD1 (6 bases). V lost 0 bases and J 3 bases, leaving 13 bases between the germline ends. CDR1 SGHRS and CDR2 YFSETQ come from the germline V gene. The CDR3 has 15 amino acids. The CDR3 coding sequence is TGCGCCAGCAGCTTGGATAGGGGGAGAATCTACGAGCAGTACTTC. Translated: CASSLDRGRIYEQYF.

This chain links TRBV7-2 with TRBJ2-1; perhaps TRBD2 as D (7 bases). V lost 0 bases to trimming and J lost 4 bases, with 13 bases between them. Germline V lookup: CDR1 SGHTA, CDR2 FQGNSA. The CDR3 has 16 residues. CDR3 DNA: TGTGCCAGCAGCTTAGCATCCGGGGGGCTATACAATGAGCAGTTCTTC. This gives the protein CASSLASGGLYNEQFF.

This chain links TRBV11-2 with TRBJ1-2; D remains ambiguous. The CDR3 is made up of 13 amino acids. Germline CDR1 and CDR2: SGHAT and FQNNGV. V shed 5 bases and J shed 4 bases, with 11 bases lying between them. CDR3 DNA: TGTGCCAGCAGCCCATCGAGGGTCTATGGCTACACCTTC. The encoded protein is CASSPSRVYGYTF.

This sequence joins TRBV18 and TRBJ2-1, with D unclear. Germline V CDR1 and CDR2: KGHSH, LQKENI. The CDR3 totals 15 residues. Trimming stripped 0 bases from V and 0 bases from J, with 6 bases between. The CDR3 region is CASSPPSVSYNEQFF. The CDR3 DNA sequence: TGTGCCAGCTCACCACCGTCTGTCTCCTACAATGAGCAGTTCTTC.

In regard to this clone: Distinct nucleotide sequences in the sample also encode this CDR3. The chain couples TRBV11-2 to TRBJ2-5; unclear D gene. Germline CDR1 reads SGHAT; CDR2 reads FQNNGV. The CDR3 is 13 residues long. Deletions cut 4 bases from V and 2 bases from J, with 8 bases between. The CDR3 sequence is CASSSGLQETQYF. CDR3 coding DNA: TGTGCCAGCAGCTCGGGCTTACAAGAGACCCAGTACTTC.

CDR3 in amino acids: CASSSPLGGGLNEQFF. Written as DNA, the CDR3 is TGTGCCAGCAGCTCACCCCTGGGAGGGGGGCTAAATGAGCAGTTCTTC. The chain couples TRBV7-9 to TRBJ2-1; weak D call: TRBD2 (7 bases). Germline values: CDR1 SEHNR, CDR2 FQNEAQ (reference sequence). The V end lost 4 bases, the J end lost 7 bases, and 20 bases lay between the germline ends. CDR3 length: 16 amino acids.

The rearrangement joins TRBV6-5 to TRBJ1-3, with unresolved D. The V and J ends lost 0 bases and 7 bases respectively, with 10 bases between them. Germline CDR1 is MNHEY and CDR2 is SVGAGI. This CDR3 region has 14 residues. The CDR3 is CASSYSGGRNTIYF. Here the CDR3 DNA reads TGTGCCAGCAGTTACTCGGGAGGAAGGAACACCATATATTTT.

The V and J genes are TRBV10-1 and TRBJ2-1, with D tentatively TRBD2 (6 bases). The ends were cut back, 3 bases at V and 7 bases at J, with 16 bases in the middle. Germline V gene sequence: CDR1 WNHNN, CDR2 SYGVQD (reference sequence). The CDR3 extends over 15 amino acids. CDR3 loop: CASSDGTPRGNEQFF. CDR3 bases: TGCGCCAGCAGTGATGGGACTCCCCGAGGGAATGAGCAGTTCTTC.

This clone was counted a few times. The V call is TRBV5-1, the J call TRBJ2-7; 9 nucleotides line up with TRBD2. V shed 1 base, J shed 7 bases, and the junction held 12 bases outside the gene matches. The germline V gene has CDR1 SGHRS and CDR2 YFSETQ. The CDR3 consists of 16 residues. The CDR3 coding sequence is TGCGCCAGCAGCTTGAGGTCCGAAGTAGCGGGGGCTGAGCAGTACTTC. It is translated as CASSLRSEVAGAEQYF.